The rows below give T cell receptor beta chains drawn from one sample of a study of long-term antiretroviral therapy in people with HIV. Clones were sequenced by immunoSEQ multiplex PCR, and TCRdb holds only the in-frame ones, with some missing. The sample gives 25,000 to 35,000 clones, just under 95% of which show up once; approximately 2.8% is in the top ten. The material was unsorted PBMCs, obtained 5.3 years after starting antiretroviral therapy. Source of these receptors: a man in his fifties or sixties with HIV. Both conserved end residues are part of each CDR3. Each record gives: clone size, CDR3 length, D gene, J gene, V gene, CDR3 DNA, CDR3 protein. The D gene is left open where the match is weak. Clone size appears in some rows only: once, few, many, or a class for an expanded clone.

. | 13 | TRBD1 | TRBJ1-5 | TRBV6-5 | TGTGCCAGCACCGGGACAGGGTACCAGCCCCAGCATTTT | CASTGTGYQPQHF
. | 15 | . | TRBJ1-2 | TRBV7-8 | TGTGCCAGCAGCTACAAGACCGGGACGGCCTATGGCTACACCTTC | CASSYKTGTAYGYTF
. | 17 | . | TRBJ1-3 | TRBV4-1 | TGCGCCAGCAGCCACCTGAGGACAGCTGGCTCTGGAAACACCATATATTTT | CASSHLRTAGSGNTIYF
. | 14 | . | TRBJ2-2 | TRBV10-3 | TGTGCCATCAGCCAAGTAGGGAACACCGGGGAGCTGTTTTTT | CAISQVGNTGELFF
. | 13 | TRBD2 | TRBJ2-3 | TRBV27 | TGTGCCAGCAAGGGAGGGTCCCCCAATACGCAGTATTTT | CASKGGSPNTQYF
. | 16 | TRBD2 | TRBJ2-1 | TRBV18 | TGTGCCAGCTCACCACTGCCTAGCGGGGGTGTCAATGAGCAGTTCTTC | CASSPLPSGGVNEQFF
. | 17 | . | TRBJ2-7 | TRBV2 | TGTGCCAGCAGTGAAGCGCTGGCGGGGTTCACCTCCTACGAGCAGTACTTC | CASSEALAGFTSYEQYF
. | 15 | TRBD2 | TRBJ2-2 | TRBV6-1 | TGTGCCAGCAGTGAAGCTCGGGGGGGTTCCGGGGAGCTGTTTTTT | CASSEARGGSGELFF
. | 16 | TRBD2 | TRBJ2-1 | TRBV7-9 | TGTGCCAGCACCAGACTAATAGCGGGGGGGTACAATGAGCAGTTCTTC | CASTRLIAGGYNEQFF
once | 11 | TRBD1 | TRBJ1-1 | TRBV10-2 | TGCGCCAGCGGACAGGGGGCGCGGGCTTTCTTT | CASGQGARAFF
. | 19 | . | TRBJ2-3 | TRBV4-3 | TGCGCCAGCAGCCAAGGACAGTCCGCGTGGGTTGCTAGCACAGATACGCAGTATTTT | CASSQGQSAWVASTDTQYF
. | 15 | TRBD1 | TRBJ2-7 | TRBV5-1 | TGCGCCAGCAGGCAAGGGACAGGGTCGCCCTACGAGCAGTACTTC | CASRQGTGSPYEQYF
. | 13 | TRBD1 | TRBJ2-7 | TRBV10-2 | TGCGCCAGCAGCTTGGACAGGGAACACGAGCAGTACTTC | CASSLDREHEQYF
once | 16 | TRBD1 | TRBJ2-7 | TRBV18 | TGTGCCAGCTCACCACCGAGACGGACAGGGAACTACGAGCAGTACTTC | CASSPPRRTGNYEQYF
. | 13 | TRBD2 | TRBJ2-7 | TRBV13 | TGTGCCAGCAGCCCCGGGACTAGTTCCGAGCAGTACTTC | CASSPGTSSEQYF
. | 14 | . | TRBJ2-2 | TRBV6-5 | TGTGCCAGCAGACAGGGAAGGAGAACCGGGGAGCTGTTTTTT | CASRQGRRTGELFF
. | 16 | . | TRBJ2-1 | TRBV7-6 | TGTGCCAGCAGCTTAGGGTGGGGCAGGTCGGTCAATGAGCAGTTCTTC | CASSLGWGRSVNEQFF
. | 13 | . | TRBJ1-2 | TRBV6-5 | TGTGCCAGCAGGGCCCCAGGGGACTATGGCTACACCTTC | CASRAPGDYGYTF
. | 16 | . | TRBJ2-2 | TRBV19 | TGTGCCAGTAGTAACCCCGGACAGTCAAACACCGGGGAGCTGTTTTTT | CASSNPGQSNTGELFF
once | 15 | . | TRBJ1-2 | TRBV4-3 | TGCGCCAGCAGCCAAAACAGGGCGGCTAACTATGGCTACACCTTC | CASSQNRAANYGYTF
. | 15 | TRBD1 | TRBJ2-7 | TRBV4-1 | TGCGCCAGCAGCCAAGTGCCGACAGGGGGCGACGAGCAGTACTTC | CASSQVPTGGDEQYF
. | 16 | TRBD2 | TRBJ2-3 | TRBV10-3 | TGTGCCATCAGTGGCTCTAGCGGGGGGCAGGCAGATACGCAGTATTTT | CAISGSSGGQADTQYF
once | 14 | TRBD2 | TRBJ2-1 | TRBV7-2 | TGTGCCAGCGGAGCGGGGGCTTCCTACAATGAGCAGTTCTTC | CASGAGASYNEQFF
. | 14 | . | TRBJ1-2 | TRBV27 | TGTGCCAGCACCACAACGCAGGGCCCACATGGCTACACCTTC | CASTTTQGPHGYTF
few | 17 | TRBD1 | TRBJ2-3 | TRBV7-3 | TGTGCCAGCAGCTTCAAACAGGGGGCAGGAAGTGGAGATACGCAGTATTTT | CASSFKQGAGSGDTQYF
. | 15 | . | TRBJ2-3 | TRBV7-8 | TGTGCCAGCAGTTCTCACAGGGAACCCACAGATACGCAGTATTTT | CASSSHREPTDTQYF
. | 15 | TRBD1 | TRBJ2-7 | TRBV6-1 | TGTGCCAGCACCGAACAGGGGCGCACCGCCTACGAGCAATACTTC | CASTEQGRTAYEQYF
. | 17 | . | TRBJ1-3 | TRBV5-1 | TGCGCCAGCAGCTTCGACATACCCGTTAGCTCTGGAAACACCATATATTTT | CASSFDIPVSSGNTIYF
. | 14 | . | TRBJ2-4 | TRBV2 | TGTGCCAGCAGTGGCACAGGCGCTAAAAACATTCAGTACTTC | CASSGTGAKNIQYF
. | 17 | TRBD2 | TRBJ2-1 | TRBV11-2 | TGTGCCAGCAGCCCACTCCGGGGGCGGGGGGGCGGGAATGAGCAGTTCTTC | CASSPLRGRGGGNEQFF
. | 14 | TRBD2 | TRBJ2-7 | TRBV5-6 | TGTGCCAGCAGCTGGCGAGCGGGGGCCTACGAGCAGTACTTC | CASSWRAGAYEQYF
. | 19 | TRBD2 | TRBJ2-1 | TRBV9 | TGTGCCAGCAGGCGTGGTGATAGCGGGGGCCCCAGCTCCTACAATGAGCAGTTCTTC | CASRRGDSGGPSSYNEQFF
. | 16 | . | TRBJ1-5 | TRBV6-6 | TGTGCCAGCAGTTCTCCTCATTGGGATAGCAATCAGCCCCAGCATTTT | CASSSPHWDSNQPQHF
once | 14 | TRBD1 | TRBJ2-7 | TRBV11-2 | TGTGCCAGCAGCTTTGCAGGGGGCTCCTACGAGCAGTACTTC | CASSFAGGSYEQYF
. | 12 | . | TRBJ2-2 | TRBV15 | TGTGCCACCAGCAGTGACACCGGGGAGCTGTTTTTT | CATSSDTGELFF
. | 15 | . | TRBJ1-3 | TRBV6-1 | TGTGCCAGCAGCCCGACAAAACGCTCTGGAAACACCATATATTTT | CASSPTKRSGNTIYF
. | 13 | . | TRBJ1-1 | TRBV30 | TGTGCCTGGAGTGAAACAGGGCCCACTGAAGCTTTCTTT | CAWSETGPTEAFF
. | 15 | TRBD2 | TRBJ2-5 | TRBV2 | TGTGCCAGCAGTGTAGGAGCGGGGGGAGGAGAGACCCAGTACTTC | CASSVGAGGGETQYF
few | 15 | . | TRBJ1-3 | TRBV9 | TGTGCCAGCAGCGCTCAGGGGTTCTCTGGAAACACCATATATTTT | CASSAQGFSGNTIYF
. | 15 | TRBD1 | TRBJ2-7 | TRBV27 | TGTGCCAGCAGACCTTTTGGACAGGGGGCCTACGAGCAGTACTTC | CASRPFGQGAYEQYF
. | 14 | TRBD1 | TRBJ2-7 | TRBV27 | TGTGCCAGCAGTTTCGACAGGGGAGGCTACGAGCAGTACTTC | CASSFDRGGYEQYF
. | 16 | . | TRBJ1-1 | TRBV4-1 | TGCGCCAGCAGCCAAGGGGCCCCGACCGTGAACACTGAAGCTTTCTTT | CASSQGAPTVNTEAFF
. | 15 | TRBD1 | TRBJ1-1 | TRBV29-1 | TGCAGCGCCCTTCGGGACAGAAACTTGAACACTGAAGCTTTCTTT | CSALRDRNLNTEAFF
. | 14 | . | TRBJ1-6 | TRBV10-3 | TGTGCCAGCAGTTACTCGGGGAGGAATTCACCCCTCCACTTT | CASSYSGRNSPLHF
once | 15 | TRBD2 | TRBJ2-1 | TRBV7-8 | TGTGCCAGCAGCTCACGTAGCGGGGGGAACAATGAGCAGTTCTTC | CASSSRSGGNNEQFF
once | 17 | TRBD1 | TRBJ2-6 | TRBV7-6 | TGTGCCAGCAGCCTAGCGACAGGGGGCTCTGGGGCCAACGTCCTGACTTTC | CASSLATGGSGANVLTF
. | 15 | TRBD1 | TRBJ1-3 | TRBV2 | TGTGCCAGCAGGAGACAGGGGTACTCTGGAAACACCATATATTTT | CASRRQGYSGNTIYF
. | 13 | . | TRBJ2-4 | TRBV19 | TGTGCCAGTAGTACTTCGGGTAAAAACATTCAGTACTTC | CASSTSGKNIQYF
. | 14 | . | TRBJ2-7 | TRBV7-2 | TGTGCCAGCAGCTTAGCGGGGACTGCATACGAGCAGTACTTC | CASSLAGTAYEQYF
. | 15 | . | TRBJ1-4 | TRBV6-4 | TGTGCCAGCAGTGAAGTTCCCGGCCCGGCCGGAAAACTGTTTTTT | CASSEVPGPAGKLFF
. | 16 | TRBD2 | TRBJ2-1 | TRBV4-3 | TGCGCCAGCAGCCAAGATTCGGGGGGGGCCGAGGATGAGCAGTTCTTC | CASSQDSGGAEDEQFF
. | 16 | TRBD1 | TRBJ2-7 | TRBV14 | TGTGCCAGCAGCCAAGCCTTAGGACAGGGGGCAATCGAGCAGTACTTC | CASSQALGQGAIEQYF
. | 15 | . | TRBJ1-6 | TRBV7-8 | TGTGCCAGCAGCGACAAACAGGGAGGAAATTCACCCCTCCACTTT | CASSDKQGGNSPLHF
. | 12 | . | TRBJ2-7 | TRBV25-1 | TGTGCCAGCTCGGCGGGACCCTACGAGCAGTACTTC | CASSAGPYEQYF
. | 14 | . | TRBJ2-2 | TRBV7-9 | TGTGCCAGCAGCTTAGTTCTCCAGCCCGGGGAGCTGTTTTTT | CASSLVLQPGELFF